The 21 T cell receptor beta chains given below trace back to one sample, sequenced in a study of shared clonotypes between healthy human individuals (dated by TCRdb to 2020 to 2022). The library was generated by the immunoSEQ multiplex PCR assay. Imported from immuneACCESS, the table was reduced by TCRdb to in-frame sequences with V and J called. These copies leave out some clones; in studies compared against another copy, an unresolved V gene accounts for under half, and the cause of the remainder is not known. Within this sample are 630,000 or so clones, with roughly 98% of them counted one time only. The ten largest clones capture approximately 0.3% of the sample. CD8 naive samples were obtained by positive selection for CCR7 among CD45RO-negative cells, yielding a CD45RA+CCR7+ population from which TemRA cells were excluded. Input material: naive CD8+ T cells sorted from blood. The sample's cell subset or site label, in plain terms: CD45RA+CCR7+. These receptor sequences come from a young man in good health.

The gene calls are TRBV27 and TRBJ2-7; TRBD1 is a possible D gene (5 bases). Trimming cost V 3 bases and J 0 bases, with 9 bases left between them. The CDR3 extends over 14 amino acids. The germline V gene has CDR1 MNHEY and CDR2 SMNVEV (reference sequence). The CDR3: CASSLTASSYEQYF. CDR3 DNA sequence: TGTGCCAGCAGTTTGACAGCATCCTCCTACGAGCAGTACTTC.

V usage is TRBV7-8 and J usage is TRBJ2-3, with unresolved D. The CDR3 is 16 residues long. Germline loops: CDR1 SGHVS, CDR2 FQNEAQ. Trimming removed 0 bases from V and 0 bases from J, with 10 bases in between. The DNA of the CDR3 is TGTGCCAGCAGCTTAGCGACTTCCCTAAGCACAGATACGCAGTATTTT. This encodes CASSLATSLSTDTQYF.

V usage is TRBV7-8 and J usage is TRBJ2-7; TRBD1 matches at 7 bases. The V segment lost 3 bases and the J segment 0 bases; nucleotides outside the gene matches: 5. Germline V gene lookup returns CDR1 SGHVS and CDR2 FQNEAQ. This CDR3 has 15 residues. The CDR3 is CASSFDRVSSYEQYF. Written as DNA, the CDR3 is TGTGCCAGCAGCTTCGACAGGGTCAGCTCCTACGAGCAGTACTTC.

V is TRBV7-2 and J is TRBJ1-4; 8 bases agree with TRBD1. The germline V gene encodes CDR1 SGHTA and CDR2 FQGNSA. This CDR3 has 16 residues. The ends lost 5 bases at V and 4 bases at J; junction bases unmatched: 9. In DNA form, the CDR3 reads TGTGCCAGCAGCCCTTACCTGACAGGGGTTAATGAAAAACTGTTTTTT. It yields the protein CASSPYLTGVNEKLFF. Variable domain in full (rest from reference TRBV7-2 and TRBJ1-4): GAGVSQSPSNKVTEKGKDVELRCDPISGHTALYWYRQSLGQGLEFLIYFQGNSAPDKSGLPSDRFSAERTGGSVSTLTIQRTQQEDSAVYLCASSPYLTGVNEKLFFGSGTQLSVL.

The table lists this clone with a count of one. The chain carries TRBV7-8 and TRBJ2-7; D might be TRBD1 (5 bases). Looked up from germline, CDR1 is SGHVS and CDR2 is FQNEAQ. Trimming shortened V by 2 bases and J by 3 bases, and 11 bases separated the two germline ends. The CDR3 length is 14 residues. The CDR3 coding sequence is TGTGCCAGCAGCTTAATGGCCAGGGACTACGAGCAGTACTTC. Protein sequence: CASSLMARDYEQYF.

This chain links TRBV7-6 with TRBJ1-1; D is uncertain. Trimming took off 1 base at V and 4 bases at J, with 13 bases between the two ends. Per the germline V gene, CDR1 is SGHVS and CDR2 is FNYEAQ. The CDR3 is made up of 15 amino acids. The CDR3 loop reads CASSLGTDLSTEAFF. The CDR3 DNA sequence: TGTGCCAGCAGCTTAGGAACAGATCTCAGCACTGAAGCTTTCTTT.

The V call is TRBV4-1, the J call TRBJ1-1, with unresolved D. The germline V gene has CDR1 MGHRA and CDR2 YSYEKL. The CDR3 has 12 residues. V was cut by 0 bases and J by 3 bases, with 2 bases left in between. The CDR3 region is CASSQDHTEAFF. DNA for the CDR3: TGCGCCAGCAGCCAAGATCACACTGAAGCTTTCTTT.

V is TRBV13 and J is TRBJ2-3; D is unclear. The CDR3 loop spans 12 amino acids. Per germline, CDR1 PRHDT and CDR2 FYEKMQ (reference sequence). V was trimmed by 0 bases and J by 4 bases, leaving 2 bases between them. The CDR3 loop is CASSLGPDTQYF. CDR3 sequence (DNA): TGTGCCAGCAGCTTAGGGCCAGATACGCAGTATTTT.

CDR3 sequence (DNA): TGCGCCAGCAGCCAAGGTTCGGAGTCTGAGCAGTTCTTC. Encoded protein: CASSQGSESEQFF. V gene TRBV4-1 combines with J gene TRBJ2-1; D uncertain. The germline CDR1 and CDR2 sequences are MGHRA and YSYEKL. There are 13 residues in the CDR3. The germline V and J ends were trimmed by 1 base and 9 bases, with 10 bases remaining between them.

This chain joins TRBV9 and TRBJ2-7; 7 nucleotides align to TRBD1. CDR1 and CDR2 (germline): SGDLS, YYNGEE. Unmatched junction bases numbered 6, after V lost 3 bases and J lost 3 bases. The CDR3 runs to 14 residues. The DNA for the CDR3 is TGTGCCAGCAGCGGCGGACAGGCCAACTACGAGCAGTACTTC. Amino acid sequence: CASSGGQANYEQYF.

V gene TRBV19 combines with J gene TRBJ1-1, with 7 bases fitting TRBD1. V lost 4 bases to trimming and J lost 2 bases; unmatched junction nucleotides: 7. The CDR3 sequence is 15 residues long. Germline V gene lookup returns CDR1 LNHDA and CDR2 SQIVND (reference sequence). Written as DNA, the CDR3 is TGTGCCAGTAGTAGTCGGACAGGTGATAACACTGAAGCTTTCTTT. The encoded protein is CASSSRTGDNTEAFF.

This clone was recorded once. The J gene is TRBJ2-3, the V gene TRBV21-1; the table's TRBD2 call for D was not verified on the DNA. TRBV21-1 corresponds to a pseudogene. The CDR3 is 16 residues long. CDR3 coding DNA: TGTGCCAGCAGCACCCCGGGACTAGCGGGAGGAGATACGCAGTATTTT. Protein sequence: CASSTPGLAGGDTQYF.

This sequence joins TRBV9 and TRBJ2-1, with 7 bases fitting TRBD2. Trimming removed 0 bases from V and 4 bases from J; junction bases left unmatched: 7. This CDR3 comprises 16 residues. Germline V CDR1 and CDR2: SGDLS, YYNGEE. The CDR3 DNA reads TGTGCCAGCAGCGTAGAGGGGCTAGCGGCTTACAATGAGCAGTTCTTC. Amino acids: CASSVEGLAAYNEQFF.

The rearrangement uses TRBV9 and TRBJ2-1; 11 positions match TRBD2. Germline CDR1 is SGDLS and CDR2 is YYNGEE. V trimming: 0 bases; J trimming: 8 bases; junction bases outside the gene matches: 7. This CDR3 region has 16 residues. The CDR3 DNA reads TGTGCCAGCAGCGTAGAGGGACTAGCGGTAATCGATGAGCAGTTCTTC. The encoded protein is CASSVEGLAVIDEQFF.

This clone came up once. The V gene is TRBV9, the J gene TRBJ2-2; D is perhaps TRBD1 (5 bases). The CDR3 is 15 residues long. Germline CDR1 is SGDLS and CDR2 is YYNGEE. V gave up 0 bases and J gave up 1 base, with 7 bases separating them. CDR3 coding DNA: TGTGCCAGCAGCGTAGAGGGGCTGAACACCGGGGAGCTGTTTTTT. This encodes CASSVEGLNTGELFF. Looking up the rest from reference TRBV9 and TRBJ2-2 gives the full variable domain: DSGVTQTPKHLITATGQRVTLRCSPRSGDLSVYWYQQSLDQGLQFLIQYYNGEERAKGNILERFSAQQFPDLHSELNLSSLELGDSALYFCASSVEGLNTGELFFGEGSRLTVL.

This chain's CDR3 is CATSNLNEQFF. The CDR3 bases are TGTGCCACCAGCAACCTAAATGAGCAGTTCTTC. The V gene is TRBV15, the J gene TRBJ2-1; D is uncertain. The CDR3 is 11 residues long. V dropped 4 bases and J dropped 7 bases, with 5 bases sitting between them. CDR1 and CDR2 (germline): LNHNV, YYDKDF (reference sequence).

The rearrangement links TRBV2 to TRBJ2-7; 16 bases fit TRBD2. This CDR3 region has 18 residues. Germline V CDR1 and CDR2: SNHLY, FYNNEI. The trim removed 1 base at V and 2 bases at J, leaving 5 bases unmatched. In DNA form, the CDR3 reads TGTGCCAGCAGTGAAGACGGGACTAGCGGGAGGGGGACCTACGAGCAGTACTTC. It encodes CASSEDGTSGRGTYEQYF.

Of note for this clone: One junction end disagrees with the germline gene, perhaps due to a read error. The rearrangement uses TRBV7-9 and TRBJ2-1; 9 bases align to TRBD1. The length of the CDR3 is 19 residues. The germline gives CDR1 SEHNR, CDR2 FQNEAQ (reference sequence). DNA for the CDR3: TGTGCCAGCAGACCGGCAGGGGACAGGGATGAGAATAGCTACAATGAGCAGCTCTTC. Its translation: CASRPAGDRDENSYNEQLF.

The sample holds one count of this clone. The chain employs TRBV5-5 and TRBJ1-5, with no clear D. The V and J ends lost 1 base and 3 bases respectively, with 11 bases between them. Germline CDR1 is SGHKS and CDR2 is YYEKEE (reference sequence). The CDR3 is made up of 15 amino acids. This CDR3 reads CASSLTSGYNQPQHF. CDR3 DNA sequence: TGTGCCAGCAGCTTGACCTCAGGTTACAATCAGCCCCAGCATTTT.

The chain is built from TRBV11-3 and TRBJ2-3; D unclear. Germline V gene data show CDR1 as SGHNT and CDR2 as YENEEA. V gave up 1 base and J gave up 2 bases, with 22 bases separating them. The CDR3 spans 19 residues. The CDR3 is CASSLGAIYEGPTTDTQYF. The CDR3 DNA follows: TGTGCCAGCAGCTTAGGGGCGATTTACGAAGGGCCCACCACAGATACGCAGTATTTT.

This rearrangement joins TRBV2 to TRBJ2-7, with D uncertain. The CDR3 runs to 12 residues. The germline V gene has CDR1 SNHLY and CDR2 FYNNEI. V lost 7 bases and J lost 2, with 9 bases in between. The CDR3 reads CASTGRTYEQYF. Here the CDR3 DNA reads TGTGCCAGCACCGGGCGGACCTACGAGCAGTACTTC.